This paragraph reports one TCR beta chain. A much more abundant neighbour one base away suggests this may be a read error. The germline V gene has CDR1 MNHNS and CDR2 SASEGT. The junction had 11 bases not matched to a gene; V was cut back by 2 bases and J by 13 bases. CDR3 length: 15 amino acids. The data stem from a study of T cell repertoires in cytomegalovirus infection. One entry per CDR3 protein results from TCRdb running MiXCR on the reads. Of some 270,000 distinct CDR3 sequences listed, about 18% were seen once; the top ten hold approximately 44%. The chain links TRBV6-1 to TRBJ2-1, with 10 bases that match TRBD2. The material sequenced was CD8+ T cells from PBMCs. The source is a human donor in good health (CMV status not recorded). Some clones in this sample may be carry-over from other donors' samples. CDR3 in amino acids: CASSEKSGGAGDQFF. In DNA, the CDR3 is TGTGCCAGCAGTGAAAAAAGCGGGGGGGCCGGGGATCAGTTCTTC.